A selection of T cell receptor beta chains follows, all from one sample in a study of blood T cells in healthy people across ages. One entry per CDR3 protein, called by TCRdb with MiXCR from the 5' RACE reads. This sample carries 800,000 to 950,000 distinct CDR3 sequences, about 34% of them seen once, and the ten largest clones take 10% to 15%. Specimen: blood. Source of these receptors: a man younger than 35 in good health. Each CDR3 is given with its conserved first and last residue. Each record gives: clone size, J gene, V gene, CDR3 protein. Clone size is stated in some rows and not others, as once, few, many or a class when expanded.

abundance: few; j_gene: TRBJ2-5; v_gene: TRBV9; CDR3aa: CASSVTSGGIIQETQYF
abundance: few; j_gene: TRBJ1-2; v_gene: TRBV12-3/TRBV12-4; CDR3aa: CASSLITGLNYGYTF
abundance: -; j_gene: TRBJ2-7; v_gene: TRBV5-1; CDR3aa: CASSVGTTYEQYF
abundance: -; j_gene: TRBJ2-5; v_gene: TRBV29-1; CDR3aa: CGVSFLTGGSKTQYF
abundance: -; j_gene: TRBJ2-1; v_gene: TRBV27; CDR3aa: CASSPSLGGPSYNEQFF
abundance: few; j_gene: TRBJ2-1; v_gene: TRBV19; CDR3aa: CASSIVGASGYNEQFF
abundance: -; j_gene: TRBJ2-1; v_gene: TRBV5-4; CDR3aa: CASSFPGQGMNEQFF
abundance: -; j_gene: TRBJ1-1; v_gene: TRBV7-9; CDR3aa: CASSPRQADEAFF
abundance: -; j_gene: TRBJ1-1; v_gene: TRBV5-1; CDR3aa: CASRIDSLNTEAFF
abundance: few; j_gene: TRBJ2-3; v_gene: TRBV9; CDR3aa: CASSVIGGGSTDTQYF
abundance: -; j_gene: TRBJ1-6; v_gene: TRBV4-3; CDR3aa: CASSQESGRGSPLHF
abundance: -; j_gene: TRBJ2-2; v_gene: TRBV7-2; CDR3aa: CASSFLGGDNTGELFF
abundance: -; j_gene: TRBJ2-7; v_gene: TRBV10-3; CDR3aa: CAINNYSGLAGGLNEQYF
abundance: -; j_gene: TRBJ2-5; v_gene: TRBV5-1; CDR3aa: CASSSNVQETQYF
abundance: -; j_gene: TRBJ2-2; v_gene: TRBV20-1; CDR3aa: CSARTANTGELFF
abundance: many; j_gene: TRBJ2-5; v_gene: TRBV20-1; CDR3aa: CSARVGGQETQYF
abundance: many; j_gene: TRBJ1-2; v_gene: TRBV12-3/TRBV12-4; CDR3aa: CASRYSTGNYGYTF
abundance: -; j_gene: TRBJ2-2; v_gene: TRBV20-1; CDR3aa: CSAVPWGRSGELFF
abundance: -; j_gene: -; v_gene: TRBV5-1; CDR3aa: CASSLAGATSGETQYF
abundance: many; j_gene: TRBJ2-3; v_gene: TRBV12-3/TRBV12-4; CDR3aa: CASSGTGERGDTQYF
abundance: -; j_gene: TRBJ1-1; v_gene: TRBV30; CDR3aa: CAWRKTRNVEAFF
abundance: -; j_gene: -; v_gene: TRBV5-6; CDR3aa: CASSSLGPGRTFSYEQYF
abundance: -; j_gene: TRBJ2-1; v_gene: TRBV5-8; CDR3aa: CASSLIRANEQFF
abundance: -; j_gene: TRBJ2-1; v_gene: TRBV9; CDR3aa: CASSARETDRVSFNEQFF
abundance: -; j_gene: TRBJ2-5; v_gene: TRBV27; CDR3aa: CASSPRRGTSAESYNEQYF
abundance: -; j_gene: TRBJ1-6; v_gene: TRBV6-6; CDR3aa: CASRTLDRGLSPLHF
abundance: few; j_gene: TRBJ2-7; v_gene: TRBV5-4; CDR3aa: CASSDGTFYEQYF
abundance: once; j_gene: TRBJ2-3; v_gene: TRBV10-3; CDR3aa: CAISESTRVSDTQYF
abundance: many; j_gene: TRBJ2-3; v_gene: TRBV29-1; CDR3aa: CSVEVRDRGDTQYF
abundance: -; j_gene: -; v_gene: TRBV28; CDR3aa: CASSVEGSYEQYF
abundance: -; j_gene: TRBJ1-4; v_gene: TRBV4-2; CDR3aa: CASSQVGLGDEKLFF
abundance: once; j_gene: TRBJ1-2; v_gene: TRBV11-2; CDR3aa: CASSLLPNSNYGYTF
abundance: -; j_gene: TRBJ2-2; v_gene: TRBV24-1; CDR3aa: CATRPNTGGLFF
abundance: few; j_gene: TRBJ1-5; v_gene: TRBV3-1; CDR3aa: CASSPGTGGANQPQHF
abundance: -; j_gene: TRBJ1-2; v_gene: TRBV4-1; CDR3aa: CASSQDRKDLYGYTF
abundance: few; j_gene: TRBJ2-7; v_gene: TRBV9; CDR3aa: CASRPGADLYEQYF
abundance: -; j_gene: TRBJ1-2; v_gene: TRBV19; CDR3aa: CASSMTDTNYGYTF
abundance: -; j_gene: TRBJ1-1; v_gene: TRBV20-1; CDR3aa: CSARDRVATEAFF
abundance: -; j_gene: TRBJ2-2; v_gene: TRBV7-3; CDR3aa: CASSARGTGELFF
abundance: few; j_gene: TRBJ2-3; v_gene: TRBV7-2; CDR3aa: CASSLQGTLDTQYF
abundance: -; j_gene: TRBJ1-2; v_gene: TRBV29-1; CDR3aa: CSVTEGGGGYGYTF
abundance: few; j_gene: TRBJ2-3; v_gene: TRBV24-1; CDR3aa: CATSPRDSTDTQYF
abundance: -; j_gene: TRBJ2-4; v_gene: TRBV7-8; CDR3aa: CASSLTPDSALAKNIQYF